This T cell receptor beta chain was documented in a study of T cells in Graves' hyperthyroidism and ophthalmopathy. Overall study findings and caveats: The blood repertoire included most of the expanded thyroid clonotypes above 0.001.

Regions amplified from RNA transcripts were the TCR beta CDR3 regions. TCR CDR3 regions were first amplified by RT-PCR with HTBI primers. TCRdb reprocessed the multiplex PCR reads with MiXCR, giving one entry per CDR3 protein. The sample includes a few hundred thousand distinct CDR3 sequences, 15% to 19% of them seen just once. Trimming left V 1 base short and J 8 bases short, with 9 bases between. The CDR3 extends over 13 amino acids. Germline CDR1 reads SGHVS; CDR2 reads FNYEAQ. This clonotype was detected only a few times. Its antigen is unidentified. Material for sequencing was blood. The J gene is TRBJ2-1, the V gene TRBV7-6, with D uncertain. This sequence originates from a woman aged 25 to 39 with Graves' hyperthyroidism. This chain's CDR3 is CASSLGGADEQFF. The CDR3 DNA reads TGTGCCAGCAGCTTAGGCGGAGCAGATGAGCAGTTCTTC.